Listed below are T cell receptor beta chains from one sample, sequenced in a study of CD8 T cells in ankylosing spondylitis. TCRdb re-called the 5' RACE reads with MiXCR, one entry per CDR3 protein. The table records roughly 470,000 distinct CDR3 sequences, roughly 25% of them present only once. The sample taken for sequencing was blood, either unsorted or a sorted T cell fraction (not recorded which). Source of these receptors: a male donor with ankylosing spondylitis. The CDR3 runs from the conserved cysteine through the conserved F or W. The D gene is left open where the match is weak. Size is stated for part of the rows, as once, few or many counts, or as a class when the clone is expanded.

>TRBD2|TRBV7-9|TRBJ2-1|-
CASSPALARGHEQFF
TGTGCCAGCAGCCCCGCACTAGCGAGAGGACATGAGCAGTTCTTC
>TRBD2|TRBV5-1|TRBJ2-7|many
CASSLVLAGDNSYEQYF
TGCGCCAGCAGCTTGGTGCTAGCGGGAGATAACTCCTACGAGCAGTACTTC
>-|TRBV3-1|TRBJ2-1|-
CASTPPGFRNEQFF
TGTGCCTCCACGCCCCCCGGGTTTAGGAATGAGCAGTTCTTC
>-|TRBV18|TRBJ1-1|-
CASSRDRGQEAFF
TGTGCCAGCTCCCGGGACCGGGGCCAAGAAGCTTTCTTT
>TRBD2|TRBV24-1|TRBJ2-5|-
CATSDPGTSGGETQYF
TGTGCCACCAGTGATCCCGGGACTAGCGGGGGGGAGACCCAGTACTTC
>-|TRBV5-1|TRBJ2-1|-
CASSLVAAGEQFF
TGCGCCAGCAGCTTGGTAGCTGCGGGTGAGCAGTTCTTC
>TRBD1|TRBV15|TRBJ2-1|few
CATSRDWGQGHEQFF
TGTGCCACCAGCAGAGATTGGGGACAGGGGCATGAGCAGTTCTTC
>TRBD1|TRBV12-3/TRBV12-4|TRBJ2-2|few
CASSLDRGYTGELFF
TGTGCCAGCAGTTTAGACAGGGGGTACACCGGGGAGCTGTTTTTT
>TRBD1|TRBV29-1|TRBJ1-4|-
CSAGDREKLFF
TGCAGCGCGGGAGACAGGGAGAAACTGTTTTTT
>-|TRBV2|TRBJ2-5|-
CASIGAAQETQYF
TGTGCCAGCATTGGGGCCGCCCAAGAGACCCAGTACTTC
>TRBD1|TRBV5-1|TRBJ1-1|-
CASSSQGQGALTFF
TGCGCCAGCAGCTCCCAGGGACAGGGGGCTCTAACTTTCTTT
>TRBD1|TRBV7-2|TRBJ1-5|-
CASSPGQGSDQPQHF
TGTGCCAGCAGCCCGGGACAGGGCTCCGATCAGCCCCAGCATTTT
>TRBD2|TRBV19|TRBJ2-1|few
CASSFGRPYNEQFF
TGTGCCAGTAGTTTCGGGAGGCCCTACAATGAGCAGTTCTTC
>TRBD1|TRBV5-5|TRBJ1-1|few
CASSFLDRAEAFF
TGTGCCAGCAGCTTTTTAGACAGGGCCGAAGCTTTCTTT
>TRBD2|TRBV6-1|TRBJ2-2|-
CAGLAVMNTGELFF
TGTGCCGGGCTAGCGGTTATGAACACCGGGGAGCTGTTTTTT
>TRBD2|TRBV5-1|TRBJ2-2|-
CASSTSGFGELFF
TGCGCCAGTTCAACTAGCGGGTTCGGGGAGCTGTTTTTT
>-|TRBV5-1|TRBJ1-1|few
CASSLIISGAEAFF
TGCGCCAGCAGCTTGATAATCTCGGGCGCTGAAGCTTTCTTT
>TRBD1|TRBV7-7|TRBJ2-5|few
CASSLSTGAVQETQYF
TGTGCCAGCAGCTTATCCACAGGGGCCGTTCAAGAGACCCAGTACTTC
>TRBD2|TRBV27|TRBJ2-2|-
CASSSPGLAGVRTGELFF
TGTGCCAGCAGTTCCCCGGGACTAGCGGGAGTTCGGACCGGGGAGCTGTTTTTT
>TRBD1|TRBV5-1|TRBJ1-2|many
CASSLSGQGSVPTYGYTF
TGCGCCAGCAGCCTCTCCGGACAGGGGTCTGTCCCTACCTATGGCTACACCTTC
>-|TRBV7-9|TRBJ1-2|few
CASSDPVDYGYTF
TGTGCCAGCAGCGACCCGGTAGACTATGGCTACACCTTC
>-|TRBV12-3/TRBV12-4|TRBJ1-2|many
CASSREGYGYTF
TGTGCCAGCAGTAGAGAGGGCTATGGCTACACCTTC
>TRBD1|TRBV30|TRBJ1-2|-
CAWSGTGGVYGYTF
TGTGCCTGGAGCGGGACAGGGGGCGTCTATGGCTACACCTTC
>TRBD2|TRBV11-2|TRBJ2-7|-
CASSLDGASGMGQYF
TGTGCCAGCAGCTTAGATGGGGCCAGCGGGATGGGGCAGTACTTC
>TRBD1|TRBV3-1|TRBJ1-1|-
CASSPRTGTEAFF
TGTGCCAGCAGCCCGCGGACAGGCACTGAAGCTTTCTTT
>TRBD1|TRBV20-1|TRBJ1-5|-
CSATGTGEQPQHF
TGCAGTGCTACCGGGACAGGGGAACAGCCCCAGCATTTT
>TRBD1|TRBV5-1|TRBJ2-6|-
CASSPRDRKPSGANVLTF
TGCGCCAGCAGCCCGAGGGACAGGAAACCCTCTGGGGCCAACGTCCTGACTTTC
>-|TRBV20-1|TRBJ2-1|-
CSVELTLNEQFF
TGCAGTGTCGAACTGACGCTAAATGAGCAGTTCTTC
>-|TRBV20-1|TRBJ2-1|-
CSARARTVSSYNEQFF
TGCAGTGCTAGAGCTAGGACGGTAAGCTCCTACAATGAGCAGTTCTTC